The T cell receptor beta chain described here comes from a study of T cells after yellow fever vaccination. Broader study findings: Booster sampling recovered most clones from primary vaccination (around 97% CD4, approximately 88% CD8). The CD4 compartment and the CD8 compartment contained a small share of clonotypes in common.

A universal primer site and UMIs were added as TCR cDNA was made by 5'RACE template switching. TCRdb called the 5' RACE reads again in MiXCR, with one record for every CDR3 protein. The table has 350,000 to 450,000 distinct CDR3 sequences, around 20% seen once. Germline loops: CDR1 SGHRS, CDR2 YFSETQ. The ends were cut back, 2 bases at V and 5 bases at J, with 13 bases in the middle. The CDR3 has 14 amino acids. Concerning this clonotype: The antigen is unknown.

This clonotype was sampled from a man between 18 and 29 years old who received the YFV17D yellow fever vaccine. Material: PBMCs, obtained before the yellow fever booster vaccination. V gene TRBV5-1 combines with J gene TRBJ2-5; the D gene is possibly TRBD1 (6 bases). The CDR3 region is CASSFGGRGETQYF. CDR3 bases: TGCGCCAGCAGCTTCGGCGGCAGGGGTGAGACCCAGTACTTC.